The 16 T cell receptor beta chains listed next were all sequenced from one sample in a study of cytomegalovirus exposure and HLA in healthy donors. Both 60 Vbeta primers and 13 Jbeta primers went into the PCR. Sequencing used immunoSEQ multiplex PCR; TCRdb keeps in-frame clones, though not all of them. The data hold around 90,000 clones, with 85% observed a single time. Specimen: PBMCs. Receptors originate from a man aged 35 to 55 in good health and CMV-seropositive.

This clone has more than one count but fewer than ten. CDR3 DNA sequence: TGTGCCACCGGACAGGGTTACCGCGAGCAGTACTTC. This codes for CATGQGYREQYF. The chain joins TRBV28 to TRBJ2-7, with 8 bases identical to TRBD1. Germline V CDR1 and CDR2: MDHEN, SYDVKM. The length of the CDR3 is 12 residues. Losses at the gene ends were 10 bases for V and 6 bases for J; bases not matched to a gene: 8.

The V gene is TRBV25-1, the J gene TRBJ1-1; perhaps TRBD1 as D (5 bases). The germline V and J ends were trimmed by 3 bases and 4 bases, with 9 bases remaining between them. This CDR3 contains 13 residues. Germline CDR1 and CDR2: MGHDK and SYGVNS. The DNA for the CDR3 is TGTGCCAGCAGTGAGCCGGGGGGCACTGAAGCTTTCTTT. This codes for CASSEPGGTEAFF. Full variable domain (remainder filled in from reference TRBV25-1 and TRBJ1-1): EADIYQTPRYLVIGTGKKITLECSQTMGHDKMYWYQQDPGMELHLIHYSYGVNSTEKGDLSSESTVSRIRTEHFPLTLESARPSHTSQYLCASSEPGGTEAFFGQGTRLTVV.

The chain is built from TRBV6-1 and TRBJ2-5; 9 bases fit TRBD2. CDR1 MNHNS and CDR2 SASEGT come from the germline V gene. The J segment lost 5 bases and the V segment lost 6 bases, leaving 4 bases of the junction unmatched. This CDR3 contains 13 residues. The CDR3: CASSTGLAETQYF. CDR3 nucleotides: TGTGCCAGCAGCACGGGACTAGCTGAGACCCAGTACTTC.

V usage is TRBV9 and J usage is TRBJ2-7; no reliable D call. The CDR3 has 13 residues. V was pared by 0 bases and J by 4 bases, with 8 bases between. Germline assignment: CDR1 SGDLS and CDR2 YYNGEE. This CDR3 reads CASSVALDYEQYF. CDR3 DNA sequence: TGTGCCAGCAGCGTAGCCCTAGATTACGAGCAGTACTTC.

This chain links TRBV27 with TRBJ1-5; 7 bases match TRBD1. Germline-derived CDR1 and CDR2 are MNHEY and SMNVEV (reference sequence). The CDR3 sequence is 14 residues long. Trimming cost V 10 bases and J 6 bases; bases outside gene matches: 12. CDR3 in amino acids: CATDRVGTGQPQHF. CDR3 DNA: TGTGCCACCGACAGGGTCGGGACGGGTCAGCCCCAGCATTTT.

The chain recombines TRBV29-1 with TRBJ2-1, with TRBD1 matching 8 bases. The CDR3 loop spans 15 amino acids. CDR1 is SQVTM and CDR2 is ANQGSEA in the germline V gene. V shed 7 bases and J 4 bases; nucleotides not matched to a gene: 12. The CDR3: CSATNRDRIYNEQFF. CDR3 DNA sequence: TGCAGCGCAACCAACCGGGACAGGATATACAATGAGCAGTTCTTC.

The CDR3 loop is CASGTSQETQYF. The CDR3 DNA sequence: TGTGCCAGCGGGACTAGCCAAGAGACCCAGTACTTC. This sequence joins TRBV10-3 and TRBJ2-5; 8 nucleotides line up with TRBD2. Germline assignment: CDR1 ENHRY and CDR2 SYGVKD. CDR3 length: 12 amino acids. J lost 1 base, V lost 10 bases, and 2 bases had no gene match.

The V call is TRBV11-2, the J call TRBJ1-2; D not resolved. Trimming cost V 0 bases and J 14 bases, with 22 bases left between them. From germline, CDR1 is SGHAT and CDR2 FQNNGV. The CDR3 runs to 15 residues. For the CDR3, the DNA is TGTGCCAGCAGCTTAGATCGGCCTGCTAACTATGGCCATACCTTC. As protein: CASSLDRPANYGHTF.

The chain combines TRBV9 with TRBJ2-1; no reliable D call. The germline gives CDR1 SGDLS, CDR2 YYNGEE. The CDR3 has 12 amino acids. V was clipped by 3 bases and J by 8 bases, with 9 bases between them. As DNA, the CDR3 is TGTGCCAGCAGCGGAGATCCGGATGAGCAGTTCTTC. Protein: CASSGDPDEQFF.

The chain recombines TRBV5-4 with TRBJ2-5; TRBD2 might be the D (7 bases). V was cut by 6 bases and J by 1 base, with 13 bases left in between. The CDR3 covers 14 residues. Per germline, CDR1 SGHNT and CDR2 YYREEE (reference sequence). The CDR3 protein is CASTRGGPQETQYF. The CDR3 region has the DNA TGTGCCAGCACTAGGGGGGGGCCCCAAGAGACCCAGTACTTC.

The genes are TRBV10-3 and TRBJ2-7; 7 bases align to TRBD1. The CDR3 is 15 residues long. V was clipped by 3 bases and J by 4 bases; unmatched bases: 9. CDR1 is ENHRY and CDR2 is SYGVKD in the germline V gene. CDR3 amino acids: CAISDSGTERYEQYF. Here the CDR3 DNA reads TGTGCCATCAGTGACTCCGGGACAGAGCGATACGAGCAGTACTTC.

The chain couples TRBV9 to TRBJ1-6; possible D gene TRBD1, 5 bases. Per germline, CDR1 SGDLS and CDR2 YYNGEE. The CDR3 length is 15 residues. The V end was cut by 0 bases, the J end by 8 bases, with 12 bases between. The CDR3 DNA follows: TGTGCCAGCAGCGTAGACCCAGGGCAGGATTCACCCCTCCACTTT. This translates into CASSVDPGQDSPLHF.

This clone came up a few times. DNA for the CDR3: TGTGCCAGCTCACCAATCGGGGGGGCCCAAAGGGGTGACACTGAAGCTTTCTTT. The encoded protein is CASSPIGGAQRGDTEAFF. The chain couples TRBV18 to TRBJ1-1; D possibly corresponds to TRBD1 (6 bases). CDR1 KGHSH and CDR2 LQKENI come from the germline V gene. Trimming removed 2 bases from V and 3 bases from J, with 22 bases in between. This CDR3 has 18 residues.

This sequence joins TRBV6-6 and TRBJ1-2; 9 positions match TRBD1. J lost 8 bases, V lost 0 bases, and 7 bases had no gene match. Germline assignment: CDR1 MNHNY and CDR2 SVGAGI (reference sequence). The CDR3 contains 15 residues. The CDR3 DNA reads as TGTGCCAGCAGTTACTCCGGACAGGGGAGCAGGGGCTACACCTTC. Its protein product is CASSYSGQGSRGYTF.

The genes are TRBV6-6 and TRBJ2-5; 7 positions match TRBD1. The DNA end lines up better with TRBJ2-7; the J call may be wrong. This CDR3 region has 14 residues. Germline V gives CDR1 MNHNY, CDR2 SVGAGI (reference sequence). CDR3 DNA sequence: TGTGCCAGCAGCTCAGGGACAGACCGCTACGAGCAGTACTTC. Amino acids: CASSSGTDRYEQYF.

The chain combines TRBV27 with TRBJ1-1; D gene unclear. The CDR3 contains 14 residues. Germline CDR1 and CDR2: MNHEY and SMNVEV (reference sequence). Trimming took off 4 bases at V and 7 bases at J, with 16 bases between the two ends. The CDR3 reads CASSSNPLEVEAFF. CDR3 bases: TGTGCCAGCAGTTCGAACCCCTTAGAGGTTGAAGCTTTCTTT.